The 23 T cell receptor beta chains in this list originate from one sample, sequenced in a study of T cell responses to AZD1222 COVID-19 vaccine. Using immunoSEQ multiplex PCR, the repertoire was profiled, and TCRdb retains in-frame clones only, with some absent. The table has about 200,000 clones, 85% to 90% seen once. Material: peripheral blood, obtained on day 0 of AZD1222 vaccination. Receptors originate from an adult in good health.

The V call is TRBV2, the J call TRBJ1-2; D may be TRBD1 (5 bases). CDR1 and CDR2 (germline): SNHLY, FYNNEI. The ends were cut back, 6 bases at V and 1 base at J, with 9 bases in the middle. CDR3 size: 13 residues. DNA for the CDR3: TGTGCCAGCAGCTCCGACAGTAACTATGGCTACACCTTC. As protein: CASSSDSNYGYTF. Supplemented by reference TRBV2 and TRBJ1-2, the full variable domain reads EPEVTQTPSHQVTQMGQEVILRCVPISNHLYFYWYRQILGQKVEFLVSFYNNEISEKSEIFDDQFSVERPDGSNFTLKIRSTKLEDSAMYFCASSSDSNYGYTFGSGTRLTVV.

The chain employs TRBV3-1 (or the pseudogene TRBV3-2) and TRBJ2-3, with D possibly being TRBD1 or TRBD2 (5 bases each). The CDR3 covers 16 residues. The germline V and J ends were trimmed by 0 bases and 2 bases, with 12 bases remaining between them. The germline gives CDR1 LGHDT, CDR2 YNNKEL (reference sequence). The CDR3 spells CASSQEVWDLTDTQYF. Here the CDR3 DNA reads TGTGCCAGCAGCCAAGAGGTGTGGGACCTCACAGATACGCAGTATTTT.

The chain is built from TRBV4-3 and TRBJ2-3; weak D call: TRBD1 (5 bases). This CDR3 is 13 amino acids long. V was clipped by 3 bases and J by 5 bases, with 9 bases between them. Germline V gene lookup returns CDR1 LGHNA and CDR2 YSLEER. The CDR3 spells CASSQIGQDTQYF. The CDR3 nucleotides read TGCGCCAGCAGCCAGATCGGACAAGATACGCAGTATTTT.

The chain uses TRBV29-1 and TRBJ1-2, with D hard to call. Germline CDR1 is SQVTM and CDR2 is ANQGSEA. The CDR3 sequence is 15 residues long. V lost 0 bases and J 7 bases, leaving 18 bases between the germline ends. CDR3 nucleotide sequence: TGCAGCGTTGAAGATCTTCCGGACTCCCTGGCTGGCTACACCTTC. Its protein is CSVEDLPDSLAGYTF.

The chain is built from TRBV12-5 and TRBJ1-2; possibly TRBD1 for D (6 bases). V was shortened by 4 bases and J by 8 bases, with 17 bases between the two germline ends. CDR3 size: 14 residues. The V gene's germline CDR1 is LGHNT and CDR2 FRNRAP. The CDR3 protein is CASGSYREGDGYTF. The CDR3 DNA follows: TGTGCTAGTGGTTCTTACAGGGAAGGGGACGGCTACACCTTC.

The gene calls are TRBV14 and TRBJ2-7, with D maybe TRBD1 (6 bases). From germline, CDR1 is SGHDN and CDR2 FVKESK. V lost 4 bases, J lost 3 bases, and 13 bases lay in between. The CDR3 is made up of 14 amino acids. The CDR3 is CASSPDRRSYEQYF. In nucleotides, the CDR3 is TGTGCCAGCAGCCCCGACAGGAGAAGCTACGAGCAGTACTTC.

The CDR3 loop is CASSSGSSSYEQYF. The CDR3 nucleotides are TGTGCCAGCAGTTCGGGCTCAAGCTCCTACGAGCAGTACTTC. The chain uses TRBV27 and TRBJ2-7; D ambiguous. Trimming removed 4 bases at V and 0 bases at J, with 10 bases between. This CDR3 has 14 residues. The germline gives CDR1 MNHEY, CDR2 SMNVEV (reference sequence).

The chain couples TRBV10-3 to TRBJ2-1; possible D gene TRBD2, 6 bases. V dropped 4 bases and J dropped 2 bases, with 12 bases sitting between them. Germline V gives CDR1 ENHRY, CDR2 SYGVKD. This CDR3 region has 15 residues. CDR3 protein: CAISATGGPYNEQFF. The CDR3 nucleotides are TGTGCCATCAGTGCGACCGGAGGGCCCTACAATGAGCAGTTCTTC.

This chain uses TRBV15 with TRBJ1-1; no reliable D call. V was shortened by 0 bases and J by 2 bases, with 13 bases between the two germline ends. The germline V gene encodes CDR1 LNHNV and CDR2 YYDKDF (reference sequence). This CDR3 is built from 16 residues. This CDR3 reads CATSRDMGRPNTEAFF. The CDR3 DNA follows: TGTGCCACCAGCAGAGATATGGGCAGGCCCAACACTGAAGCTTTCTTT. Filled out from reference TRBV15 and TRBJ1-1, the complete variable domain reads DAMVIQNPRYQVTQFGKPVTLSCSQTLNHNVMYWYQQKSSQAPKLLFHYYDKDFNNEADTPDNFQSRRPNTSFCFLDIRSPGLGDTAMYLCATSRDMGRPNTEAFFGQGTRLTVV.

V and J are TRBV6-2 or TRBV6-3 and TRBJ1-5, with D possibly being TRBD1 (5 bases). The germline V and J ends were trimmed by 2 bases and 9 bases, with 11 bases remaining between them. CDR1 and CDR2 (germline): MNHEY, SVGEGT. This CDR3 contains 13 residues. Here the CDR3 DNA reads TGTGCCAGCAGTTACGCAGGGTTAAGGCCCCAGCATTTT. This gives the protein CASSYAGLRPQHF.

This sequence joins TRBV14 and TRBJ1-4, with D possibly being TRBD1 (5 bases). Germline V lookup: CDR1 SGHDN, CDR2 FVKESK. CDR3 length: 17 residues. Trimming took off 1 base at V and 4 bases at J, with 16 bases between the two ends. The CDR3 loop reads CASSQVRTRTLNEKLFF. The CDR3 DNA reads TGTGCCAGCAGCCAAGTTAGGACACGCACCCTTAATGAAAAACTGTTTTTT.

The chain combines TRBV18 with TRBJ1-3; a weak D match, TRBD1 (5 bases). This CDR3 is built from 15 residues. V was clipped by 3 bases and J by 0 bases, with 9 bases between them. Per germline, CDR1 KGHSH and CDR2 LQKENI. The CDR3: CASSPVRDSGNTIYF. CDR3 DNA: TGTGCCAGCTCACCGGTCAGGGACTCTGGAAACACCATATATTTT.

The V gene is TRBV7-3, the J gene TRBJ2-3, with unresolved D. The germline V gene encodes CDR1 SGHTA and CDR2 FQGTGA. The CDR3 contains 13 residues. Deletions cut 5 bases from V and 2 bases from J, with 8 bases between. The CDR3 sequence is CASSPSYTDTQYF. CDR3 DNA sequence: TGTGCCAGCAGCCCCTCGTACACAGATACGCAGTATTTT.

V is TRBV25-1 and J is TRBJ2-2; 10 positions match TRBD1. This CDR3 has 17 amino acids. In germline, CDR1 is MGHDK, CDR2 SYGVNS. The ends lost 1 base at V and 0 bases at J; junction bases unmatched: 2. CDR3 residues: CASSELTGGSNTGELFF. Written as DNA, the CDR3 is TGTGCCAGCAGTGAATTGACAGGGGGCTCGAACACCGGGGAGCTGTTTTTT.

The J gene is TRBJ1-2, the V gene TRBV5-1; the D gene is possibly TRBD1 (5 bases). This CDR3 is 16 amino acids long. Trimming removed 0 bases at V and 2 bases at J, with 14 bases between. Germline V gene data show CDR1 as SGHRS and CDR2 as YFSETQ. CDR3 DNA: TGCGCCAGCAGCTTGGACCGGGGGGAATGGAACTATGGCTACACCTTC. Amino acid sequence: CASSLDRGEWNYGYTF.

The V gene is TRBV5-1, the J gene TRBJ1-6; D gene unclear. Germline V gene data show CDR1 as SGHRS and CDR2 as YFSETQ. V lost 5 bases to trimming and J lost 10 bases, with 13 bases between them. This CDR3 has 13 residues. The CDR3: CASSQRVGSPLHF. As DNA, the CDR3 is TGCGCCAGCAGTCAAAGGGTCGGCTCACCCCTCCACTTT.

This chain uses TRBV7-3 with TRBJ2-3; a possible D gene is TRBD2 (6 bases). Germline V gene sequence: CDR1 SGHTA, CDR2 FQGTGA. V was clipped by 2 bases and J by 4 bases, with 10 bases between them. This CDR3 spans 14 amino acids. The CDR3: CASSLAGISDTQYF. The CDR3 nucleotides read TGTGCCAGCAGCTTAGCGGGGATCTCAGATACGCAGTATTTT.

V is TRBV5-1 and J is TRBJ2-5; TRBD1 aligns across 8 bases. CDR3 size: 15 residues. Trimming cost V 1 base and J 2 bases; bases outside gene matches: 4. Looked up from germline, CDR1 is SGHRS and CDR2 is YFSETQ. The CDR3 coding sequence is TGCGCCAGCAGCTTGCAGGGGGCTTGGCAAGAGACCCAGTACTTC. Translated: CASSLQGAWQETQYF.

J is TRBJ2-1 and V is TRBV4-2; TRBD2 agrees at 8 bases. V trimming: 1 base; J trimming: 8 bases; junction bases outside the gene matches: 10. CDR1 LGHNA and CDR2 YNFKEQ come from the germline V gene. The CDR3 contains 16 residues. This CDR3 is CASSQVGDWRGDEQFF. CDR3 nucleotides: TGTGCCAGCAGCCAAGTCGGGGACTGGCGGGGGGATGAGCAGTTCTTC.

DNA of the CDR3: TGTGCCAGCAGTTTCACCGGGACAGGTGCCCACGAGCAGTACTTC. This encodes CASSFTGTGAHEQYF. The genes are TRBV28 and TRBJ2-7; 8 nucleotides agree with TRBD1. Germline V gene lookup returns CDR1 MDHEN and CDR2 SYDVKM. This CDR3 comprises 15 residues. V shed 3 bases and J 5 bases; nucleotides not matched to a gene: 9.

The chain couples TRBV12-5 to TRBJ1-5; the match to TRBD1 covers 7 bases. The CDR3 spans 15 residues. J gave up 5 bases and V 6 bases, and 10 bases lay outside the gene matches. CDR1 LGHNT and CDR2 FRNRAP come from the germline V gene. The CDR3: CASGEAGDRDQPQHF. CDR3 coding DNA: TGTGCTAGTGGGGAAGCAGGGGACAGAGATCAGCCCCAGCATTTT.

The V and J genes are TRBV7-6 and TRBJ2-1; TRBD2 matches at 8 bases. V lost 0 bases and J lost 8; bases outside the gene matches: 9. Germline V gene data show CDR1 as SGHVS and CDR2 as FNYEAQ. The CDR3 is made up of 16 amino acids. The CDR3 spells CASSLAVAGGGDEQFF. The CDR3, as DNA: TGTGCCAGCAGCTTAGCGGTGGCGGGGGGAGGCGATGAGCAGTTCTTC. The entire variable domain, with the rest obtained from reference TRBV7-6 and TRBJ2-1, is as follows: GAGVSQSPRYKVTKRGQDVALRCDPISGHVSLYWYRQALGQGPEFLTYFNYEAQQDKSGLPNDRFSAERPEGSISTLTIQRTEQRDSAMYRCASSLAVAGGGDEQFFGPGTRLTVL.

A single count supports this clone. The chain has TRBV10-3 and TRBJ2-2; 11 bases agree with TRBD2. V lost 10 bases and J lost 0; bases outside the gene matches: 13. This CDR3 has 18 amino acids. Germline values: CDR1 ENHRY, CDR2 SYGVKD. The CDR3 nucleotides are TGTGCCACCTATAACGATGGTAGCGGGGGGGCGAACACCGGGGAGCTGTTTTTT. Its translation: CATYNDGSGGANTGELFF.